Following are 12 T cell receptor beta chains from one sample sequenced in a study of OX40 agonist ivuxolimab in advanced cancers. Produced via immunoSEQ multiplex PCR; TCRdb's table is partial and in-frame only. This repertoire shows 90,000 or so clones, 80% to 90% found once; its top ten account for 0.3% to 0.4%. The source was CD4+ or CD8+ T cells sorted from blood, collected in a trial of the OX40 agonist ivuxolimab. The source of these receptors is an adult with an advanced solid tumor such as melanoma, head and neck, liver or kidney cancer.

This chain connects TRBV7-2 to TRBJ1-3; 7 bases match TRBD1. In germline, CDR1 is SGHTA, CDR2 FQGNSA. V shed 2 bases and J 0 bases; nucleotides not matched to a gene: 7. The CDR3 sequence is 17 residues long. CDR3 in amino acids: CASSLTGQLDSGNTIYF. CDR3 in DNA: TGTGCCAGCAGCTTAACGGGACAGCTAGACTCTGGAAACACCATATATTTT.

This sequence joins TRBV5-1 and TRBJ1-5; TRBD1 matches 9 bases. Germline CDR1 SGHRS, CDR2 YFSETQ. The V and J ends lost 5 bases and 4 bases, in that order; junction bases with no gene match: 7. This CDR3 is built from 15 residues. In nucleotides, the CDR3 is TGCGCCAGCAGAGATCTGGACAGGGGAAATCAGCCCCAGCATTTT. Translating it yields CASRDLDRGNQPQHF.

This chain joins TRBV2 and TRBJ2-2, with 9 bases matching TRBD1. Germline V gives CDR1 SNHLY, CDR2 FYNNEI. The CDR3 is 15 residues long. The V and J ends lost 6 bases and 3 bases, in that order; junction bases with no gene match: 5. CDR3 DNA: TGTGCCAGCAGACAGGGGGCAGGGGACACCGGGGAGCTGTTTTTT. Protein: CASRQGAGDTGELFF.

DNA of the CDR3: TGTGCCAGCAGCTCCGATCAAGAGACCCAGTACTTC. This sequence encodes CASSSDQETQYF. This chain connects TRBV7-2 to TRBJ2-5; D is unclear. Trimming shortened V by 4 bases and J by 2 bases, and 5 bases separated the two germline ends. The CDR3 spans 12 residues. The germline CDR1 and CDR2 sequences are SGHTA and FQGNSA.

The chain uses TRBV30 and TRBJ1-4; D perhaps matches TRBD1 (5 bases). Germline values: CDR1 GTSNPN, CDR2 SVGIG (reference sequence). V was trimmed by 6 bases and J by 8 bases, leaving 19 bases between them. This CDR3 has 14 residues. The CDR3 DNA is TGTGCCTGTACGTGGGGACTCCCAGGAGAAAAACTGTTTTTT. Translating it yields CACTWGLPGEKLFF.

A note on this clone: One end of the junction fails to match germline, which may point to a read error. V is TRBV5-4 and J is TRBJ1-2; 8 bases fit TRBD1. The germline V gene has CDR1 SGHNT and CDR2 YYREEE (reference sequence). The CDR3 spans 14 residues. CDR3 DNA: TGTGCCAGCAGCTCGCCACAGGGGGGCTATGACTACACCTTC. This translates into CASSSPQGGYDYTF.

Written as DNA, the CDR3 is TGCGCCAGCAGCTTGGAGGCAGGGGGCGTAAACTATGGCTACACCTTC. Encoded protein: CASSLEAGGVNYGYTF. V gene TRBV5-1 combines with J gene TRBJ1-2; TRBD1 matches at 8 bases. The CDR3 has 16 residues. Looked up from germline, CDR1 is SGHRS and CDR2 is YFSETQ. Unmatched junction bases numbered 6, after V lost 0 bases and J lost 2 bases.

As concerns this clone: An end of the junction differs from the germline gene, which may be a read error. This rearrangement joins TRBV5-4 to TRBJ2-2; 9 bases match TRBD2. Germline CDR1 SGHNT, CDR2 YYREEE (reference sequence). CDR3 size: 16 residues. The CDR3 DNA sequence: TGTGCCAGCAGTTTGGCGGCTAGCGGGACCACCGGGGAGCTGTTTTTT. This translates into CASSLAASGTTGELFF.

DNA of the CDR3: TGTGCCAGCAGCACGCAGGGTTTTCAGCCCCAGCATTTT. Encoded protein: CASSTQGFQPQHF. The rearrangement joins TRBV7-2 to TRBJ1-5; a weak D match, TRBD1 (5 bases). CDR3 size: 13 residues. The germline V gene encodes CDR1 SGHTA and CDR2 FQGNSA. V was shortened by 5 bases and J by 6 bases, with 11 bases between the two germline ends.

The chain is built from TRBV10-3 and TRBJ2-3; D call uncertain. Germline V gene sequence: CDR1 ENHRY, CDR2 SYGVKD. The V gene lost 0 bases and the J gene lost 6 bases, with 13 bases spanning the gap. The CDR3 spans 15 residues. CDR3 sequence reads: CAISESRALGDTQYF. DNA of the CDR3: TGTGCCATCAGTGAGTCAAGGGCCCTTGGCGATACGCAGTATTTT.

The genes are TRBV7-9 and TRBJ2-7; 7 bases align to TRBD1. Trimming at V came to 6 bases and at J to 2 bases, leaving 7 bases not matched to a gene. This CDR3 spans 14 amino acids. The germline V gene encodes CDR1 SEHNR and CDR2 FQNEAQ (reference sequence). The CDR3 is CASSQGGGTYEQYF. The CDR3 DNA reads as TGTGCCAGCAGTCAAGGGGGCGGAACCTACGAGCAGTACTTC.

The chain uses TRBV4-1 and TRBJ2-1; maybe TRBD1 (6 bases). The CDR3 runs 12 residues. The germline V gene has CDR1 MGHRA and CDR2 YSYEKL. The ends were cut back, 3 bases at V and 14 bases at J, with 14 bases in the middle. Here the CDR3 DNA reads TGCGCCAGCAGCCACCGAGGGGGAAACGAGTTCTTC. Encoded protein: CASSHRGGNEFF.